This T cell receptor beta chain was sequenced during a study of T cells of healthy individuals. There are a few counts of this clonotype. TCRdb re-called the 5' RACE reads with MiXCR, one entry per CDR3 protein. This table has tens of thousands of distinct CDR3 sequences, roughly 14% appearing once. The germline CDR1 and CDR2 sequences are SGHTA and FQGNSA. The CDR3 is made up of 13 amino acids. The germline V and J ends were trimmed by 1 base and 4 bases, with 7 bases remaining between them. The TCR comes from a human donor in good health. The J gene is TRBJ2-5, the V gene TRBV7-2, with no clear D. CDR3 sequence reads: CASSLGVRETQYF. DNA of the CDR3: TGTGCCAGCAGCTTAGGGGTCCGAGAGACCCAGTACTTC.